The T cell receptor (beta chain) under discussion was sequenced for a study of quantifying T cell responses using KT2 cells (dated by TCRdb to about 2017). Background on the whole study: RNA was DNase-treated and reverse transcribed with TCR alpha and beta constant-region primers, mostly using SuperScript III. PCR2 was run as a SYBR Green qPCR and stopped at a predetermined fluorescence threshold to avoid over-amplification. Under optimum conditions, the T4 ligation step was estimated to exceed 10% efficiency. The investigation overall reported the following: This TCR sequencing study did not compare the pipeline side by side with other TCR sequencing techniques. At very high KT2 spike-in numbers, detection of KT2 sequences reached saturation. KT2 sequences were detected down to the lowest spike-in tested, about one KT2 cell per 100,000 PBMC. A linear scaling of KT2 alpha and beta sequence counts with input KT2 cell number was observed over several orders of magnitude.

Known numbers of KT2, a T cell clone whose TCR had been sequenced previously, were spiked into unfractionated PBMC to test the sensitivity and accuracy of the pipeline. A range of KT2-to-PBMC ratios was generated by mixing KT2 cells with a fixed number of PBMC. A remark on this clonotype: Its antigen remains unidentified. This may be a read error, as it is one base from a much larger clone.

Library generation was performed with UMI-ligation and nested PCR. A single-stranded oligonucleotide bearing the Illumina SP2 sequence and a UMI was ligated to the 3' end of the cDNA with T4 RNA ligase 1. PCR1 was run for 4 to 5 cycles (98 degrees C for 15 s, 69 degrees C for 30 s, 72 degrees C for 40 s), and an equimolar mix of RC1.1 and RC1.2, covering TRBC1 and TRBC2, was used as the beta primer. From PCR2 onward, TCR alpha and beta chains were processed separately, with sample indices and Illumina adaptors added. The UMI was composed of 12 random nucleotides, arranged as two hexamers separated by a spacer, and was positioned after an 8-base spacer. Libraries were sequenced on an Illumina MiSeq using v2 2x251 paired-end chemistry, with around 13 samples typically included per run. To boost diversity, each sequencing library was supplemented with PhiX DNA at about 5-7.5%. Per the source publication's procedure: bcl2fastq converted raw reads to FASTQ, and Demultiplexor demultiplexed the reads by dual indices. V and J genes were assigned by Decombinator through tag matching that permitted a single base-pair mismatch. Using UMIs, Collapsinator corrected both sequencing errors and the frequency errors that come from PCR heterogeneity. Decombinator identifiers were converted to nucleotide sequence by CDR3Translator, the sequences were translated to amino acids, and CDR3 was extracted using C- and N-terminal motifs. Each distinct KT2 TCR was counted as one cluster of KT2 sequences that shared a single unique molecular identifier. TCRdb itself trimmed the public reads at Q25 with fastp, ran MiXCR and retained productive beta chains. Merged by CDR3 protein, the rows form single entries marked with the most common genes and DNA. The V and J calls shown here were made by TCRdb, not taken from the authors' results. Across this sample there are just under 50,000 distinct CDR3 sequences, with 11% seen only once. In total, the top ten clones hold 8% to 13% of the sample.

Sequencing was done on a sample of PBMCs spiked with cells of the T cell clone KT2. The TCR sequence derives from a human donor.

This receptor carries the CDR3 CASSCIAWETQYF. The nucleotides read TGTGCCAGCAGCTGCATAGCGTGGGAGACCCAGTACTTC. The rearranged chain carries TRBV5-5 and TRBJ2-5; 5 matching bases give a weak D call of TRBD2. V is clipped by 3 bases and J by 5 bases, and the sequence between their germline boundaries is 11 bases long. Its CDR3 holds 13 amino acids, cysteine through phenylalanine. The kept DNA is CDR3 alone, 39 bases in frame from the first base. The germline V gene (reference sequence) yields SGHKS for CDR1 and YYEKEE for CDR2.